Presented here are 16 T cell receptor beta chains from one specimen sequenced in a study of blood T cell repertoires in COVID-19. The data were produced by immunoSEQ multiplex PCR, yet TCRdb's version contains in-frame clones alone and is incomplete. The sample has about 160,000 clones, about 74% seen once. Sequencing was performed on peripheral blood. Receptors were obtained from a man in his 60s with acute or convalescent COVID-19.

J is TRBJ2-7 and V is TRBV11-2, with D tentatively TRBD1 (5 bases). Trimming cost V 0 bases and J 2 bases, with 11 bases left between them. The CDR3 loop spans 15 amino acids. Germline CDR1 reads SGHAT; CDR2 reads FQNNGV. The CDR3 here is CASSLDLGQTYEQYF. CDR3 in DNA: TGTGCCAGCAGCTTAGATCTGGGGCAAACCTACGAGCAGTACTTC. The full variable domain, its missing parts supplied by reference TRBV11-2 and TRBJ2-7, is EAGVAQSPRYKIIEKRQSVAFWCNPISGHATLYWYQQILGQGPKLLIQFQNNGVVDDSQLPKDRFSAERLKGVDSTLKIQPAKLEDSAVYLCASSLDLGQTYEQYFGPGTRLTVT.

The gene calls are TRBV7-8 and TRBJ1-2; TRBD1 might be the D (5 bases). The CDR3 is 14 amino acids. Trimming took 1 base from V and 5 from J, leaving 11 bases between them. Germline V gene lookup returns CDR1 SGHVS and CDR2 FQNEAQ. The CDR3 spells CASSLGRGVYGYTF. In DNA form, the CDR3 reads TGTGCCAGCAGCTTAGGACGGGGGGTTTATGGCTACACCTTC.

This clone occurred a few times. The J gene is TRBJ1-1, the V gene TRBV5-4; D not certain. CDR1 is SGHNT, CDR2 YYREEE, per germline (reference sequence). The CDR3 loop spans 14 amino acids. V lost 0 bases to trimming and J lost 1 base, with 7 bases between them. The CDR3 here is CASSLAGQNTEAFF. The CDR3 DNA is TGTGCCAGCAGCTTGGCCGGTCAGAACACTGAAGCTTTCTTT.

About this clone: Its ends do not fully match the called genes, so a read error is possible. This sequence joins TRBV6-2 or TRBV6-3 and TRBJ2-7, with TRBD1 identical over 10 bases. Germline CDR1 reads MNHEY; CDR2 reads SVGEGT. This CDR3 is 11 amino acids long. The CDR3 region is CASSYMGQGFF. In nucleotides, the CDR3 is TGTGCCAGCAGTTACATGGGACAGGGGTTCTTC.

The chain's CDR3 is CASSFLTSGSYNEQFF. The CDR3 nucleotides read TGTGCCAGCAGCTTTTTGACTAGCGGCTCCTACAATGAGCAGTTCTTC. The chain uses TRBV5-6 and TRBJ2-1; 9 bases match TRBD2. In germline, CDR1 is SGHDT, CDR2 YYEEEE. V was pared by 2 bases and J by 0 bases, with 3 bases of the junction left unmatched. The CDR3 has 16 amino acids.

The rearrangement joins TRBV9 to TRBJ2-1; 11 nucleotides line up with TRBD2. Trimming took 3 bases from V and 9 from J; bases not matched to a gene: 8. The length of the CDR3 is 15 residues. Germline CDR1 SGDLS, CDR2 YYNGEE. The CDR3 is CASSARSGGDGEQFF. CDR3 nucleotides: TGTGCCAGCAGCGCCCGTAGCGGGGGGGATGGTGAGCAGTTCTTC.

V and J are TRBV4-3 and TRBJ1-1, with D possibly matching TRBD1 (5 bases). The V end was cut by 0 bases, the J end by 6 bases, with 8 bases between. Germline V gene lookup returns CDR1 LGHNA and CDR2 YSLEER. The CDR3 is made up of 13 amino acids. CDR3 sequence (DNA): TGCGCCAGCAGCCAAGATGGGGCCTCTGAAGCTTTCTTT. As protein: CASSQDGASEAFF.

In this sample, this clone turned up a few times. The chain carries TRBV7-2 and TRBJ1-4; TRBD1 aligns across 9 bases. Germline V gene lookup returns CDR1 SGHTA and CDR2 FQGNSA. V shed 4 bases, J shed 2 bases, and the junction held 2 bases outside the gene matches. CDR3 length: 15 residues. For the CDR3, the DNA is TGTGCCAGCAGCTGGACAGGGGTGACTAATGAAAAACTGTTTTTT. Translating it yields CASSWTGVTNEKLFF.

The CDR3: CASQGQGGFYEQYF. CDR3 sequence (DNA): TGCGCCAGCCAAGGACAGGGGGGTTTCTACGAGCAGTACTTC. The chain carries TRBV5-1 and TRBJ2-7, with 10 bases lining up with TRBD1. The CDR3 sequence is 14 residues long. The germline V gene encodes CDR1 SGHRS and CDR2 YFSETQ. J lost 3 bases, V lost 7 bases, and 7 bases had no gene match.

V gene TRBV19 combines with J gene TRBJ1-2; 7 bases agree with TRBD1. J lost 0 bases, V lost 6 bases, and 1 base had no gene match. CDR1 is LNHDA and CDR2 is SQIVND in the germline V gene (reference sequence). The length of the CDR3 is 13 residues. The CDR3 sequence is CASRTGPNYGYTF. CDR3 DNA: TGTGCCAGTAGGACAGGGCCTAACTATGGCTACACCTTC. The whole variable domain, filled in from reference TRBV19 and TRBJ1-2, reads DGGITQSPKYLFRKEGQNVTLSCEQNLNHDAMYWYRQDPGQGLRLIYYSQIVNDFQKGDIAEGYSVSREKKESFPLTVTSAQKNPTAFYLCASRTGPNYGYTFGSGTRLTVV.

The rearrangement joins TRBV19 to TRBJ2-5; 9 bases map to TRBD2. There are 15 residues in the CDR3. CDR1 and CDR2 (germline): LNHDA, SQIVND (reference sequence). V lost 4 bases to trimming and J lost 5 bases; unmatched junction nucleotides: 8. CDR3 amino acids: CASSTVAGVMETQYF. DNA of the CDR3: TGTGCCAGTAGTACCGTAGCGGGGGTGATGGAGACCCAGTACTTC. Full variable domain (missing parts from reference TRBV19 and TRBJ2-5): DGGITQSPKYLFRKEGQNVTLSCEQNLNHDAMYWYRQDPGQGLRLIYYSQIVNDFQKGDIAEGYSVSREKKESFPLTVTSAQKNPTAFYLCASSTVAGVMETQYFGPGTRLLVL.

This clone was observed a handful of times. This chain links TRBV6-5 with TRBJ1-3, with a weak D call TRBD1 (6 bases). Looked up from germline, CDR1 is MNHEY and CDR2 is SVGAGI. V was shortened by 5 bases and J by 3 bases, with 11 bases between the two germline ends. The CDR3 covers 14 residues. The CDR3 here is CASSTTGFGNTIYF. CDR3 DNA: TGTGCCAGCAGTACTACAGGGTTTGGAAACACCATATATTTT.

The CDR3 nucleotides are TGTGCCAGTAGTATCAGATGGGACAGGGTCACTGAAGCTTTCTTT. Translated: CASSIRWDRVTEAFF. V usage is TRBV19 and J usage is TRBJ1-1, with TRBD1 identical over 9 bases. V was pared by 3 bases and J by 4 bases, with 6 bases of the junction left unmatched. In germline, CDR1 is LNHDA, CDR2 SQIVND (reference sequence). The CDR3 is made up of 15 amino acids.

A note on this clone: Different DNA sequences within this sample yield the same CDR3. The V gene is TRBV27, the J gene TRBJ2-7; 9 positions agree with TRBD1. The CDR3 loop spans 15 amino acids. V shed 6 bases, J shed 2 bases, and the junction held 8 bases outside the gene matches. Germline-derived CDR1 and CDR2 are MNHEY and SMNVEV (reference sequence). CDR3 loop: CASSLLGQGTYEQYF. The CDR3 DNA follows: TGTGCCAGCAGCTTGCTAGGACAGGGGACCTACGAGCAGTACTTC.

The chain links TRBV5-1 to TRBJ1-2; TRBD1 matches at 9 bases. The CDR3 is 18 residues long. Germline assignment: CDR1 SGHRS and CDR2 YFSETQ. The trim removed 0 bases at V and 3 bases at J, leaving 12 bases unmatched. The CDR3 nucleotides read TGCGCCAGCAGCTTGGCAGGGACAGGGCTTAATAGGGACTATGGCTACACCTTC. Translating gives CASSLAGTGLNRDYGYTF.

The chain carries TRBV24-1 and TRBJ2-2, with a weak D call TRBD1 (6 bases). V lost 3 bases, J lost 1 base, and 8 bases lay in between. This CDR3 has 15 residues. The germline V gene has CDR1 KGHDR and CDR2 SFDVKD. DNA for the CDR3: TGTGCCACCAGTGATCGGACAGAGAACACCGGGGAGCTGTTTTTT. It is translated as CATSDRTENTGELFF.